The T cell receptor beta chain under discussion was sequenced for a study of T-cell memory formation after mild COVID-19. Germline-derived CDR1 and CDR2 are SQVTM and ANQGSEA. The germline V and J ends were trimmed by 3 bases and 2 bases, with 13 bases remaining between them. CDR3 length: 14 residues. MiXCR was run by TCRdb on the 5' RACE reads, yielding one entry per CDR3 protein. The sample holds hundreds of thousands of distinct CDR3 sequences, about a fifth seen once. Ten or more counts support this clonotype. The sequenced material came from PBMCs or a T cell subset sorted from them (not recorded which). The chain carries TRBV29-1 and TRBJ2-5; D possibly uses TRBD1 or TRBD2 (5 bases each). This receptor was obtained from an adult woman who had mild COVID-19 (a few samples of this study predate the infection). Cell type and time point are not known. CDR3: CSVDGDRNQETQYF. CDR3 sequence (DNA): TGCAGCGTTGATGGGGACCGGAATCAAGAGACCCAGTACTTC.